This is a list of T cell receptor beta chains from one sample in a study of blood T cell repertoires in COVID-19. Some clones are missing from TCRdb's copy, which holds only in-frame ones; the method was immunoSEQ multiplex PCR. The sample has almost 200,000 clones, approximately 88% seen once. The sample was PBMCs or T cells enriched from blood (not recorded which). The receptor set was obtained from a woman younger than 35 who had recovered from COVID-19. Each CDR3 is given without its conserved first and last residue. A D gene is named only where the DNA matches it firmly.

CDR3 protein	D gene	V gene	J gene
ASSPGTYEQY	.	TRBV6-5	TRBJ2-7
ASSESGGASETQY	TRBD2	TRBV2	TRBJ2-5
ASSYEHAAGKTEAF	.	TRBV6-5	TRBJ1-1
ASGRETSTDTQY	.	TRBV9	TRBJ2-3
ASSIKPVNTEAF	.	TRBV19	TRBJ1-1
ASSLAGGREETQY	TRBD2	TRBV11-3	TRBJ2-5
ASSYYPRQAYSGNTIY	.	TRBV6-2/TRBV6-3	TRBJ1-3
ASRSEQGNYYEQY	.	TRBV27	TRBJ2-7
ASRRPRDRINYGYT	TRBD1	TRBV19	TRBJ1-2
ASSPQPTANYGYT	.	TRBV18	TRBJ1-2
AWTGQGEKLF	.	TRBV30	TRBJ1-4
ASSDGGVYGYT	.	TRBV2	TRBJ1-2
ASSQDSQWQGWVNEQF	.	TRBV14	TRBJ2-1
ASSLEQELSPLH	.	TRBV5-6	TRBJ1-6
ASSEGLAGGTDTQY	TRBD2	TRBV6-4	TRBJ2-3
ASSISSATNEKLF	.	TRBV19	TRBJ1-4
ASSLMPPGHYNSPLH	.	TRBV7-3	TRBJ1-6
ASSVVRYNQPQH	.	TRBV9	TRBJ1-5
ASSFLGEGYQH	.	TRBV5-5	TRBJ1-5
ASRSGGANSPLH	TRBD1	TRBV28	TRBJ1-6
SVAGYGETQY	.	TRBV29-1	TRBJ2-5
ASSSGGYNEQF	.	TRBV9	TRBJ2-1
ASSAEGENTEAF	.	TRBV28	TRBJ1-1
ASSPRRGPLNTEAF	TRBD1	TRBV19	TRBJ1-1
ASSLVGLATQETQY	.	TRBV7-2	TRBJ2-5
ASSEAGGRVGETQY	.	TRBV6-1	TRBJ2-5
ASSALLAGAFETQY	TRBD2	TRBV5-4	TRBJ2-5
ASSAQGAAYEQY	TRBD1	TRBV7-6	TRBJ2-7
ASSYYDQGSVLENIQY	.	TRBV6-2/TRBV6-3	TRBJ2-4
ASSVSPGGTTYNEQF	TRBD2	TRBV10-1	TRBJ2-1
ASSLGTSGGVDTQY	TRBD2	TRBV5-1	TRBJ2-3
ASSPGTGSYEQY	TRBD1	TRBV19	TRBJ2-7
ASSDGTSGTDTQY	TRBD2	TRBV5-1	TRBJ2-3
SVQDREGSPLH	TRBD1	TRBV29-1	TRBJ1-6
ASSPSGTSGGFTDTQY	TRBD2	TRBV25-1	TRBJ2-3
ASSLGGTSYNEQF	TRBD2	TRBV9	TRBJ2-1